This entry lists 10 T cell receptor beta chains sequenced from one sample in a study of CD8+ T cells in alopecia areata (dated by TCRdb to 2017 to 2018). The method behind the library was the immunoSEQ multiplex PCR assay. To provide template for TCR sequencing, every sample had RNA extracted and reverse transcribed into cDNA. TCRdb retrieved this table from immuneACCESS and kept in-frame rearrangements only. Not all clones are present; in checked studies, unresolved V genes account for under half, and no reason is known for the remainder. This sample comprises about 140,000 clones, around 58% of them detected only once. The ten largest account for approximately 6.5% of the sample. The time point tag for this specimen amounts to: baseline before oral tofacitinib. This specimen consisted of CD4+ T cells sorted from blood, obtained at week 0. These receptors came from a human donor with alopecia areata.

About this clone itself: Compared with germline, one end of the junction differs, possibly owing to a read error. The chain carries TRBV7-2 and TRBJ2-6; D unclear. This CDR3 is 11 amino acids long. CDR1 is SGHTA and CDR2 is FQGNSA in the germline V gene. This CDR3 is CASSLATVLTF. The CDR3 DNA is TGTGCCAGCAGCTTAGCCACCGTCCTGACTTTC.

The rearrangement joins TRBV29-1 to TRBJ2-2, with 7 bases matching TRBD2. Germline assignment: CDR1 SQVTM and CDR2 ANQGSEA. This CDR3 region has 15 residues. With V trimmed by 7 bases and J by 4 bases, 12 bases remained unmatched. Written as DNA, the CDR3 is TGCAGCGCCGAGGGCGGTTGGGAGGGCACCGGGGAGCTGTTTTTT. Its translation is CSAEGGWEGTGELFF.

This clone was seen only a few times. The V and J genes are TRBV15 and TRBJ2-1; TRBD2 aligns across 15 bases. CDR3 length: 19 amino acids. The germline CDR1 and CDR2 sequences are LNHNV and YYDKDF (reference sequence). J gave up 1 base and V 3 bases, and 7 bases lay outside the gene matches. CDR3 nucleotide sequence: TGTGCCACCAGCAGTCTGGGACTAGCGGGGGGCCGATCCTACAATGAGCAGTTCTTC. It translates to CATSSLGLAGGRSYNEQFF.

V and J are TRBV6-5 and TRBJ1-2, with 9 bases aligning to TRBD1. CDR1 is MNHEY, CDR2 SVGAGI, per germline. This CDR3 contains 15 residues. V lost 4 bases, J lost 4 bases, and 7 bases stayed unmatched. The CDR3 DNA reads TGTGCCAGCAGTTTCGGGACAGGGATTGGCTATGGCTACACCTTC. The encoded protein is CASSFGTGIGYGYTF.

CDR3 sequence: CASSTNGQINTEAFF. DNA for the CDR3: TGTGCCAGCAGTACGAATGGACAGATCAACACTGAAGCTTTCTTT. The chain has TRBV6-5 and TRBJ1-1; TRBD1 is a possible D gene (6 bases). In germline, CDR1 is MNHEY, CDR2 SVGAGI. Trimming left V 5 bases short and J 2 bases short, with 15 bases between. The CDR3 runs 15 residues.

This clone was seen a few times. The CDR3 here is CASSIGSGANVLTF. Written as DNA, the CDR3 is TGTGCCAGTAGTATCGGGTCTGGGGCCAACGTCCTGACTTTC. V usage is TRBV19 and J usage is TRBJ2-6; unclear D gene. The CDR3 extends over 14 amino acids. V was pared by 3 bases and J by 1 base, with 4 bases between. In germline, CDR1 is LNHDA, CDR2 SQIVND (reference sequence).

This clone was seen more than once but under ten times. The chain links TRBV5-4 to TRBJ1-2, with a possible D match to TRBD1 (5 bases). V was trimmed by 4 bases and J by 2 bases, leaving 15 bases between them. This CDR3 has 15 amino acids. Germline V gene data show CDR1 as SGHNT and CDR2 as YYREEE (reference sequence). CDR3 sequence: CASSQAEGQNYGYTF. CDR3 bases: TGTGCCAGCAGCCAAGCGGAAGGACAAAACTATGGCTACACCTTC.

The gene calls are TRBV15 and TRBJ2-7; D could derive from TRBD1 or TRBD2 (6 bases each). Trimming shortened V by 1 base and J by 5 bases, and 12 bases separated the two germline ends. The CDR3 has 14 amino acids. CDR1 LNHNV and CDR2 YYDKDF come from the germline V gene (reference sequence). The CDR3 DNA follows: TGTGCCACCAGCAGAGTTGGAGGGGGGCACGAGCAGTACTTC. Translating gives CATSRVGGGHEQYF.

The chain joins TRBV5-1 to TRBJ1-6; 7 bases align to TRBD1. CDR1 is SGHRS and CDR2 is YFSETQ in the germline V gene. The V gene end was trimmed by 0 bases and the J gene end by 9 bases; junction bases not matched to a gene: 6. CDR3 length: 15 residues. Here the CDR3 DNA reads TGCGCCAGCAGCTTGGCGGGACAGACCCTTTCACCCCTCCACTTT. Translation: CASSLAGQTLSPLHF.

This clone was observed a handful of times. The gene calls are TRBV10-3 and TRBJ1-2, with D perhaps TRBD1 (5 bases). The CDR3 sequence is 14 residues long. The germline CDR1 and CDR2 sequences are ENHRY and SYGVKD. Trimming left V 2 bases short and J 7 bases short, with 14 bases between. The CDR3 reads CAISEAPGQGGYTF. DNA for the CDR3: TGTGCCATCAGTGAGGCCCCAGGGCAGGGTGGCTACACCTTC.